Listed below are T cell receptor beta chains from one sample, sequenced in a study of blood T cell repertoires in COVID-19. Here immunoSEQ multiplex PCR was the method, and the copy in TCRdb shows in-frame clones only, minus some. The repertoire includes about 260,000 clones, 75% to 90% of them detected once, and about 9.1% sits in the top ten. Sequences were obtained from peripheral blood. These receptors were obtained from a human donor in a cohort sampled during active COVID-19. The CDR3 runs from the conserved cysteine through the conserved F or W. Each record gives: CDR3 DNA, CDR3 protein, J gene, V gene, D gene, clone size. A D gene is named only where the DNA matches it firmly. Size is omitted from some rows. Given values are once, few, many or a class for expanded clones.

CDR3 DNA: TGTGCCAGCACCCGGGGACAGGGCGTAACCTACGAGCAGTACTTC
CDR3 protein: CASTRGQGVTYEQYF
J gene: TRBJ2-7
V gene: TRBV5-8
D gene: TRBD1
clone size: NA

CDR3 DNA: TGTGCCAGTAGTAGAAACCGGGACAGGGGTCAAGAGACCCAGTACTTC
CDR3 protein: CASSRNRDRGQETQYF
J gene: TRBJ2-5
V gene: TRBV19
D gene: TRBD1
clone size: NA

CDR3 DNA: TGTGCCATCAGCCGGGACAGGCAAAACTACGAGCAGTACTTC
CDR3 protein: CAISRDRQNYEQYF
J gene: TRBJ2-7
V gene: TRBV10-3
D gene: TRBD1
clone size: NA

CDR3 DNA: TGCGCCAGCAGCTTGCGAGGCCTAGCGGGAGATACGCAGTATTTT
CDR3 protein: CASSLRGLAGDTQYF
J gene: TRBJ2-3
V gene: TRBV5-1
D gene: TRBD2
clone size: few

CDR3 DNA: TGTGCCAGCAGTCGCGGGACAGGGGGTTCAGAGACCCAGTACTTC
CDR3 protein: CASSRGTGGSETQYF
J gene: TRBJ2-5
V gene: TRBV2
D gene: TRBD1
clone size: few

CDR3 DNA: TGTGCCAGCAGTGCCGGACAGGGGGTTAACACCGGGGAGCTGTTTTTT
CDR3 protein: CASSAGQGVNTGELFF
J gene: TRBJ2-2
V gene: TRBV6-2/TRBV6-3
D gene: TRBD1
clone size: NA

CDR3 DNA: TGTGCCAGCAGCTCTTCCGGAGGGGCCGGGGAGCTGTTTTTT
CDR3 protein: CASSSSGGAGELFF
J gene: TRBJ2-2
V gene: TRBV7-6
D gene: NA
clone size: NA

CDR3 DNA: TGTGCCAGCTCACCTACAGGATCCACAGATACGCAGTATTTT
CDR3 protein: CASSPTGSTDTQYF
J gene: TRBJ2-3
V gene: TRBV18
D gene: NA
clone size: NA

CDR3 DNA: TGTGCCAGCAGTTACGGTGTGGGGGGAGATACGCAGTATTTT
CDR3 protein: CASSYGVGGDTQYF
J gene: TRBJ2-3
V gene: TRBV6-5
D gene: NA
clone size: NA

CDR3 DNA: TGTGCCAGCAGTTCCCCCGGAGGGGCAGGGGGCGTCGGCTACACCTTC
CDR3 protein: CASSSPGGAGGVGYTF
J gene: TRBJ1-2
V gene: TRBV28
D gene: TRBD1
clone size: NA

CDR3 DNA: TGTGCCAGCAACACAGGGTCGGGGGGAAACACCATATATTTT
CDR3 protein: CASNTGSGGNTIYF
J gene: TRBJ1-3
V gene: TRBV9
D gene: NA
clone size: NA

CDR3 DNA: TGTGCCATCAGTGATTACAGGGGGCTACGGAACACTGAAGCTTTCTTT
CDR3 protein: CAISDYRGLRNTEAFF
J gene: TRBJ1-1
V gene: TRBV10-3
D gene: TRBD1
clone size: NA

CDR3 DNA: TGCGCCAGCAGCCGCCTAGCGGGAGACTACGAGCAGTACTTC
CDR3 protein: CASSRLAGDYEQYF
J gene: TRBJ2-7
V gene: TRBV4-1
D gene: TRBD2
clone size: NA

CDR3 DNA: TGTGCCAGCAGCTTGGGGCAACAAGAGACCCAGTACTTC
CDR3 protein: CASSLGQQETQYF
J gene: TRBJ2-5
V gene: TRBV7-2
D gene: NA
clone size: NA

CDR3 DNA: TGTGCCACCAGTGACCCCGGGACAGAGAGCACAGATACGCAGTATTTT
CDR3 protein: CATSDPGTESTDTQYF
J gene: TRBJ2-3
V gene: TRBV24-1
D gene: TRBD1
clone size: NA

CDR3 DNA: TGTGCCAGCAGCCAAGTACTCCGGGGGAGGGAGACCCAGTACTTC
CDR3 protein: CASSQVLRGRETQYF
J gene: TRBJ2-5
V gene: TRBV4-2
D gene: NA
clone size: NA

CDR3 DNA: TGTGCCAGCAGCTTCGAGACTAGAGCAGATACGCAGTATTTT
CDR3 protein: CASSFETRADTQYF
J gene: TRBJ2-3
V gene: TRBV7-9
D gene: NA
clone size: NA

CDR3 DNA: TGTGCCAGCAGAAACGCCCAGTCGGGGTTTTACAATGAGCAGTTCTTC
CDR3 protein: CASRNAQSGFYNEQFF
J gene: TRBJ2-1
V gene: TRBV27
D gene: NA
clone size: NA

CDR3 DNA: TGCGCCAGCAGCACACGGACTAGCGGGGGGACCGATCCGCAGTATTTT
CDR3 protein: CASSTRTSGGTDPQYF
J gene: TRBJ2-3
V gene: TRBV5-1
D gene: TRBD2
clone size: NA

CDR3 DNA: TGCGCCAGCAGCCCCAACAGGGAAACTAATGAAAAACTGTTTTTT
CDR3 protein: CASSPNRETNEKLFF
J gene: TRBJ1-4
V gene: TRBV4-3
D gene: NA
clone size: NA

CDR3 DNA: TGCAGCGCTGATCGGGAGAACACTGAAGCTTTCTTT
CDR3 protein: CSADRENTEAFF
J gene: TRBJ1-1
V gene: TRBV29-1
D gene: NA
clone size: NA

CDR3 DNA: TGTGCCAGCAGTTACTCGGGGCCCCTCACTGAAGCTTTCTTT
CDR3 protein: CASSYSGPLTEAFF
J gene: TRBJ1-1
V gene: TRBV6-2/TRBV6-3
D gene: NA
clone size: NA

CDR3 DNA: TGTGCCAGCAGTCCTACAGGGTCCGGGGAGCTGTTTTTT
CDR3 protein: CASSPTGSGELFF
J gene: TRBJ2-2
V gene: TRBV6-5
D gene: NA
clone size: NA

CDR3 DNA: TGTGCCAGCAGCCGCGGACTAGCGGGACAGGGTCTGGGCGGGGAGCTGTTTTTT
CDR3 protein: CASSRGLAGQGLGGELFF
J gene: TRBJ2-2
V gene: TRBV3-1/TRBV3-2
D gene: TRBD2
clone size: once

CDR3 DNA: TGTGCCAGCAGTTACAACCACCGGACAGGGGGCACTGAAGCTTTCTTT
CDR3 protein: CASSYNHRTGGTEAFF
J gene: TRBJ1-1
V gene: TRBV6-5
D gene: TRBD1
clone size: NA

CDR3 DNA: TGTGCCAGCAGGCTACGTACAGGGATCGCAGATACGCAGTATTTT
CDR3 protein: CASRLRTGIADTQYF
J gene: TRBJ2-3
V gene: TRBV2
D gene: NA
clone size: NA

CDR3 DNA: TGTGCCAGCTCACCCCTTGAAAGCCTTGGCGAGCAGTACTTC
CDR3 protein: CASSPLESLGEQYF
J gene: TRBJ2-7
V gene: TRBV18
D gene: NA
clone size: NA

CDR3 DNA: TGTGCCAGCAGCGTATCCGGCGGATCCTACGAGCAGTACTTC
CDR3 protein: CASSVSGGSYEQYF
J gene: TRBJ2-7
V gene: TRBV9
D gene: NA
clone size: NA

CDR3 DNA: TGTGCCAGCAGCCAAATCGTGGGGGGCTACGAGCAGTACTTC
CDR3 protein: CASSQIVGGYEQYF
J gene: TRBJ2-7
V gene: TRBV4-2
D gene: NA
clone size: NA

CDR3 DNA: TGTGCCAGCAGCCGGAACCGCGGGGTGCTGGATGGCTACACCTTC
CDR3 protein: CASSRNRGVLDGYTF
J gene: TRBJ1-2
V gene: TRBV11-2
D gene: NA
clone size: NA